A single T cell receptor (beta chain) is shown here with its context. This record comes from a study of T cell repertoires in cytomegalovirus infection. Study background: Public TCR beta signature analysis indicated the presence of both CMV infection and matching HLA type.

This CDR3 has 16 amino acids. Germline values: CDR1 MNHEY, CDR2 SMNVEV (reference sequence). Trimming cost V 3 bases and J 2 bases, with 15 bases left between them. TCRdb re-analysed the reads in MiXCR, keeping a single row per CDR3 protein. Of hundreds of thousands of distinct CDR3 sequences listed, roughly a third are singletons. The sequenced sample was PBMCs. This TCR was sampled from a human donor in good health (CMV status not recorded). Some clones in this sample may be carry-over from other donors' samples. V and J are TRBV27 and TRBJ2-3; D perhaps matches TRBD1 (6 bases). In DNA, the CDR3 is TGTGCCAGCAGTTTTGACAGGAGAAGGTCCACAGATACGCAGTATTTT. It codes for CASSFDRRRSTDTQYF.